This T cell receptor (beta chain) stems from a study of blood T cell repertoires in COVID-19. Study-level background: Acute-phase and convalescent COVID-19 samples originated in the United States, Italy and Spain. PBMCs, B-cell-depleted T cells, or T cells were the source of the cDNA or gDNA that made up the material.

The V and J ends lost 6 bases and 7 bases respectively, with 19 bases between them. Germline CDR1 MDHEN, CDR2 SYDVKM. The CDR3 runs 14 residues. How the authors handled the data: Counts of nucleated cells, estimated from reference gene primer amplification, were obtained. The table came from immunoSEQ multiplex PCR; TCRdb's copy has only in-frame clones and leaves some out. V, J and clone size are those of that table, while D and trimming were read from the DNA. The sample has about 240,000 clones, around 88% seen once. This TCR derives from an elderly man with acute or convalescent COVID-19. The specimen sequenced was peripheral blood. The chain combines TRBV28 with TRBJ2-7; D gene uncertain. CDR3 bases: TGTGCCAGCAGCCTAGTTACCATAGTGTGGGAGCAGTACTTC. Translation: CASSLVTIVWEQYF.